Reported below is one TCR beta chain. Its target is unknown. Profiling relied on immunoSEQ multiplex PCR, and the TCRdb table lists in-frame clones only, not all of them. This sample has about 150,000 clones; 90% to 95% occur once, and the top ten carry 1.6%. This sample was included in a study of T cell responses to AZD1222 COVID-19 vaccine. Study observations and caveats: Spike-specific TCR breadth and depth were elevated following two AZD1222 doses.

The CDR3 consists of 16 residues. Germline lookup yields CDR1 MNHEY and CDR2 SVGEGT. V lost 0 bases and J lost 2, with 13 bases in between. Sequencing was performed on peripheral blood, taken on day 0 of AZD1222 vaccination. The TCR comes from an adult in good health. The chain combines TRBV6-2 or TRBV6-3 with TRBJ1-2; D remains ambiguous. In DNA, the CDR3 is TGTGCCAGCAGTTACTCCGGGCCACTACTGAACTATGGCTACACCTTC. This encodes CASSYSGPLLNYGYTF.